This T cell receptor (beta chain) was captured by sequencing in a study of shared clonotypes between healthy human individuals. The germline V gene encodes CDR1 MGHRA and CDR2 YSYEKL. CDR3 size: 15 residues. V was shortened by 1 base and J by 1 base, with 8 bases between the two germline ends. Sequencing used immunoSEQ multiplex PCR; TCRdb keeps in-frame clones, though not all of them. The table lists 2 million to 2.5 million clones, over 90% of them singletons. Sequencing used naive CD4+ T cells from PBMCs. Documented subset: CD45RA+ positively selected. This sequence was found in a man between 18 and 35 years old in good health. Some clones in this sample may be carry-over from other donors' samples. The chain recombines TRBV4-1 with TRBJ2-4; D unclear. CDR3 in DNA: TGCGCCAGCAGCCAAGTTCGTTCGGCCAAAAACATTCAGTACTTC. This encodes CASSQVRSAKNIQYF.